The following is a T cell receptor beta chain sequence with its context. Its antigen is currently unknown. These data are taken from a study of regulatory T cells in long-lasting Graves disease. Study findings and constraints: Persistent Graves' patients showed less TCR diversity than newly diagnosed patients showed.

CDR3 length: 14 residues. CDR1 is SGHTA and CDR2 is FQGNSA in the germline V gene. Trimming took off 5 bases at V and 5 bases at J, with 12 bases between the two ends. Sample time point: newly diagnosed GD, antithyroid drugs for less than 3 months. Extracted PBMC RNA gave rise to the TCR library. The TCR beta library used iRepertoire HTBI primers with Arm-PCR amplification of CDR3. TCRdb reprocessed the multiplex PCR reads via MiXCR and lists one record per CDR3 protein. The profile shows 550,000 to 650,000 distinct CDR3 sequences, about 16% of them singletons. These data are also associated with another study on T cells in Graves' hyperthyroidism and ophthalmopathy.

Sequenced here: peripheral blood mononuclear cells (PBMCs), sampled at new diagnosis, from a patient treated with antithyroid drugs. This sequence originates from a man between 18 and 29 years old with Graves disease. This rearrangement joins TRBV7-2 to TRBJ1-4, with D possibly matching TRBD1 (5 bases). This CDR3 reads CASSNRRDNEKLFF. In DNA form, the CDR3 reads TGTGCCAGCAGCAACCGAAGGGACAATGAAAAACTGTTTTTT.